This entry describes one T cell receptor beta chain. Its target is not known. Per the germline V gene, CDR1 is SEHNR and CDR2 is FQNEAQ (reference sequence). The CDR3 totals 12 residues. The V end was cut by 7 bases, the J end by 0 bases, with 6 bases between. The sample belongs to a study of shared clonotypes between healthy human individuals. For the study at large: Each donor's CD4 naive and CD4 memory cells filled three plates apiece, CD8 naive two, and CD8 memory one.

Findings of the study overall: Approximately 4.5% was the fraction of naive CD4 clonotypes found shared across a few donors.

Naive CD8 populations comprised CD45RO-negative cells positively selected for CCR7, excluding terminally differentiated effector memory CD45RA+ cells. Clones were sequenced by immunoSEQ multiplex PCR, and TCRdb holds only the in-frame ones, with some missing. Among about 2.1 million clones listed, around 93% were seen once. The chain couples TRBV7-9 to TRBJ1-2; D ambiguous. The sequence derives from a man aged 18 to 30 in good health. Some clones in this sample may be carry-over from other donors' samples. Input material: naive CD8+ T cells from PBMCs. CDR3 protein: CASISTNYGYTF. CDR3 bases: TGTGCCAGCATTAGCACTAACTATGGCTACACCTTC.